The clone carrying this TCR beta chain was counted once. The data were obtained in a study of T cell changes during pregnancy in multiple sclerosis. Repertoires were generated with immunoSEQ multiplex PCR, while TCRdb's copy carries only in-frame clones and drops some. The data hold roughly 51,000 clones, with around 93% observed a single time. Germline loops: CDR1 SGHTA, CDR2 FQGNSA. The V gene lost 4 bases and the J gene lost 3 bases, with 13 bases spanning the gap. This CDR3 spans 15 amino acids. This receptor was identified in a female donor in good health, enrolled as a control in a pregnancy study. V usage is TRBV7-2 and J usage is TRBJ1-5; possible D gene TRBD1, 6 bases. The sample in question was CD4+ T cells from peripheral blood mononuclear cells, obtained after pregnancy. The CDR3 DNA sequence: TGTGCCAGCAGCTCACAGGGCGGAAACAATCAGCCCCAGCATTTT. Protein sequence: CASSSQGGNNQPQHF.